This T cell receptor beta chain was recovered during a study of shared clonotypes between healthy human individuals. Overall study results and limits: Rarefaction gave evidence that sorted-subset sequencing remained incomplete despite large depth.

Assay used: immunoSEQ multiplex PCR; TCRdb lists only in-frame clones, some missing. The sample consists of some 350,000 clones, roughly 70% of them appearing once. Germline V lookup: CDR1 SGHDT, CDR2 YYEEEE. V was trimmed by 3 bases and J by 2 bases, leaving 20 bases between them. The CDR3 is 17 amino acids. This clone was seen only a few times. Its antigen is not identified. Specimen: memory CD4+ T cells sorted from blood. Subset defined: CD45RA-negative fraction. This TCR was sampled from a man aged 25-40 years in good health. The genes are TRBV5-6 and TRBJ2-5; D unclear. CDR3 in DNA: TGTGCCAGCAGCTATCCTTGGAGTTACGAGGCTCAAGAGACCCAGTACTTC. This sequence encodes CASSYPWSYEAQETQYF. Variable domain in full (rest from reference TRBV5-6 and TRBJ2-5): DAGVTQSPTHLIKTRGQQVTLRCSPKSGHDTVSWYQQALGQGPQFIFQYYEEEERQRGNFPDRFSGHQFPNYSSELNVNALLLGDSALYLCASSYPWSYEAQETQYFGPGTRLLVL.